This entry concerns a single T cell receptor beta chain. This entry belongs to a study of monozygotic twins with inflammatory bowel disease. CDR1 and CDR2 (germline): ENHRY, SYGVKD. The CDR3 has 16 residues. TCRdb reprocessed the 5' RACE reads and keeps a single row for each CDR3 protein, giving no DNA. This repertoire includes some 190,000 distinct CDR3 sequences. Source material: blood. The chain uses TRBV10-3 and TRBJ1-1. This sequence originates from a human donor with ulcerative colitis or Crohn's disease, or a healthy co-twin of an affected twin (not recorded which). The CDR3 sequence is CAISETGGAMNTEAFF.